Below, 7 T cell receptor beta chains from the same sample are listed, as sequenced in a study of shared clonotypes between healthy human individuals. Using immunoSEQ multiplex PCR, the repertoire was profiled, and TCRdb retains in-frame clones only, with some absent. The sample carries 2 million to 3 million clones, 93% recorded once. The specimen was naive CD4+ T cells from PBMCs. Noted subset: CD45RA+ positively selected. Receptors were obtained from a man between 18 and 35 years old in good health. Some clones in this sample may be carry-over from other donors' samples.

The V and J genes are TRBV7-6 and TRBJ2-1; D possibly corresponds to TRBD2 (6 bases). With 3 bases removed from V and 4 bases from J, the gap between germline ends came to 13 bases. Germline lookup yields CDR1 SGHVS and CDR2 FNYEAQ. The CDR3 length is 15 residues. Written as DNA, the CDR3 is TGTGCCAGCAGCTTCCGAGGAGGGGTTTACAATGAGCAGTTCTTC. The encoded protein is CASSFRGGVYNEQFF.

V usage is TRBV4-2 and J usage is TRBJ1-5, with TRBD1 matching 10 bases. The CDR3 totals 16 residues. Germline V lookup: CDR1 LGHNA, CDR2 YNFKEQ. V gave up 6 bases and J gave up 2 bases; unmatched junction bases: 7. The CDR3 reads CASSLAGTGGNQPQHF. The CDR3 DNA reads as TGTGCCAGCAGTCTTGCCGGGACAGGGGGCAATCAGCCCCAGCATTTT.

A remark on this clone: The same CDR3 can be traced to other DNA sequences in this sample. The chain has TRBV7-2 and TRBJ2-1; 7 bases align to TRBD2. The germline V gene has CDR1 SGHTA and CDR2 FQGNSA. This CDR3 comprises 15 residues. The V and J ends lost 3 bases and 5 bases, in that order; junction bases with no gene match: 7. CDR3 sequence (DNA): TGTGCCAGCAGCTTGGTGGGGACTACTAACAATGAGCAGTTCTTC. Protein sequence: CASSLVGTTNNEQFF.

The chain combines TRBV14 with TRBJ2-1, with 11 bases that match TRBD2. V shed 9 bases, J shed 10 bases, and the junction held 11 bases outside the gene matches. Germline-derived CDR1 and CDR2 are SGHDN and FVKESK. The length of the CDR3 is 14 residues. CDR3 sequence reads: CASGRRLAGGEQFF. CDR3 DNA: TGTGCCAGTGGGCGACGTCTAGCGGGAGGCGAGCAGTTCTTC.

This clone was seen once. This chain joins TRBV6-5 and TRBJ2-7; D not certain. The CDR3 runs 13 residues. V lost 0 bases and J 6 bases, leaving 9 bases between the germline ends. The germline V gene encodes CDR1 MNHEY and CDR2 SVGAGI. CDR3 bases: TGTGCCAGCAGTTACTCGACACGAGGCGAGCAGTACTTC. Residues: CASSYSTRGEQYF.

This clone is a singleton in its sample. This chain uses TRBV5-3 with TRBJ1-4; no clear D. TRBV5-3 is an ORF; its function is uncertain. This CDR3 comprises 19 residues. V lost 0 bases, J lost 2 bases, and 20 bases lay in between. Here the CDR3 reads CARSLVGQTQTHTNEKLFF. The CDR3 coding sequence is TGTGCCAGAAGCTTGGTCGGGCAAACCCAAACCCACACTAATGAAAAACTGTTTTTT.

The chain employs TRBV7-2 and TRBJ2-6, with TRBD2 as a possible D gene (6 bases). With 4 bases removed from V and 4 bases from J, the gap between germline ends came to 17 bases. Germline V gives CDR1 SGHTA, CDR2 FQGNSA. The CDR3 length is 17 residues. CDR3 DNA sequence: TGTGCCAGCAGCTCCGGGAGTCTCCGACCAGGGGCCAACGTCCTGACTTTC. It specifies CASSSGSLRPGANVLTF.